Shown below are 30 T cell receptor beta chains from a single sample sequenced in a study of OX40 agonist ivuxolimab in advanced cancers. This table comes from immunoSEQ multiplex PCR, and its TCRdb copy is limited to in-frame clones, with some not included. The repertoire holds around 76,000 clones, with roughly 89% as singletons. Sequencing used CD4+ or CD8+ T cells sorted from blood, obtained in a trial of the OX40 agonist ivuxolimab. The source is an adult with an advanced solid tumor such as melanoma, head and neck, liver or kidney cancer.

CDR3 protein: CASERGSTNEKLFF. Here the CDR3 DNA reads TGTGCCAGCGAGAGGGGCTCAACTAATGAAAAACTGTTTTTT. The chain couples TRBV6-1 to TRBJ1-4, with D perhaps TRBD1 (5 bases). The CDR3 contains 14 residues. The V gene lost 8 bases and the J gene lost 0 bases, with 10 bases spanning the gap. CDR1 is MNHNS and CDR2 is SASEGT in the germline V gene.

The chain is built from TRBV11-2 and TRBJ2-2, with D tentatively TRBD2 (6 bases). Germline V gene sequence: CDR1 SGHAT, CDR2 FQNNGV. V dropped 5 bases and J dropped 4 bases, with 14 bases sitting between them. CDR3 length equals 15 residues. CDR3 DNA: TGTGCCAGCAGCCCCGTGGGGGGAGGCACCGGGGAGCTGTTTTTT. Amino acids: CASSPVGGGTGELFF.

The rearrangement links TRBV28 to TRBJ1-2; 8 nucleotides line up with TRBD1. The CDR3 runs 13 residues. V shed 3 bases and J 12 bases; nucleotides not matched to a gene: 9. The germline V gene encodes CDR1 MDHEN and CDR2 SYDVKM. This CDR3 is CASSLDRARRDTF. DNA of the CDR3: TGTGCCAGCAGTTTGGACAGGGCTCGGCGGGACACCTTC.

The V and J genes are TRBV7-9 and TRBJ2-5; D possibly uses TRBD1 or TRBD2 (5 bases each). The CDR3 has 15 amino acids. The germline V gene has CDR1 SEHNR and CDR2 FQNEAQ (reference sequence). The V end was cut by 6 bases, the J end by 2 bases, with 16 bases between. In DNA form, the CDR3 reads TGTGCCAGCAGGCCAACCGGGGCCGTTCAAGAGACCCAGTACTTC. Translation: CASRPTGAVQETQYF.

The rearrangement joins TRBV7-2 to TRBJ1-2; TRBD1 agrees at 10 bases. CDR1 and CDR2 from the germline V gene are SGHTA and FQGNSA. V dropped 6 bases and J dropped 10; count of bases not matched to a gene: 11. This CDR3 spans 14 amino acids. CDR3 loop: CASSWGQGSGPYTF. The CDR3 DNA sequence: TGTGCCAGCAGTTGGGGACAGGGGTCAGGGCCCTACACCTTC.

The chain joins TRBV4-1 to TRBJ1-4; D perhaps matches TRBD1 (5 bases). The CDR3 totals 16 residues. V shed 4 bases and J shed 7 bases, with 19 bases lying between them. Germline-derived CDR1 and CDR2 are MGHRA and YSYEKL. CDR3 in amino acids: CASSLNWAAGGEKLFF. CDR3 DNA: TGCGCCAGCAGCCTGAATTGGGCAGCGGGGGGTGAAAAACTGTTTTTT.

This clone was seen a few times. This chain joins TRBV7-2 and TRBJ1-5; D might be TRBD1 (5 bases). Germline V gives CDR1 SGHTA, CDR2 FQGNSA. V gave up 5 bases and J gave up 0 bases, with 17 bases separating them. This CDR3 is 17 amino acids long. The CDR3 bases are TGTGCCAGCAGCCTCGGGACCGACCGATATAGCAATCAGCCCCAGCATTTT. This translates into CASSLGTDRYSNQPQHF.

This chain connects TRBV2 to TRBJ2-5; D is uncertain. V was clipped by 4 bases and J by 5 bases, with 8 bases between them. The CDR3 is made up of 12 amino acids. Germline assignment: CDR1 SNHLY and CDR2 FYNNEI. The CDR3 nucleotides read TGTGCCAGCAGTGTAAGCCCCGAGACCCAGTACTTC. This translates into CASSVSPETQYF.

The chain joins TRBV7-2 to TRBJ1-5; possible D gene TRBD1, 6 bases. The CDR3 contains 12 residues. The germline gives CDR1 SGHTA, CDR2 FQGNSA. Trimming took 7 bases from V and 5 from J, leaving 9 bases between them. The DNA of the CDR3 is TGTGCCAGCACGGCAGGGGATCAGCCCCAGCATTTT. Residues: CASTAGDQPQHF.

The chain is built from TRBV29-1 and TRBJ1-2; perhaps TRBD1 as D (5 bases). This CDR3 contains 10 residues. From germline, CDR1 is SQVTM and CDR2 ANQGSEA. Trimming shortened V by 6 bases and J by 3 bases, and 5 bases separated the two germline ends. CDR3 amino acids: CSVQDYGYTF. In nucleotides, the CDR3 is TGCAGCGTACAGGACTATGGCTACACCTTC.

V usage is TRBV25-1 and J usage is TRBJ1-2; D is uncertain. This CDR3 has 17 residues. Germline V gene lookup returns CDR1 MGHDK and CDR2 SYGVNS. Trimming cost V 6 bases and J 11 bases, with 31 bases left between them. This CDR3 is CASRGSGTGLFQSGYTF. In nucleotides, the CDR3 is TGTGCCAGCAGGGGCTCCGGCACCGGTTTGTTTCAGTCGGGGTACACCTTC.

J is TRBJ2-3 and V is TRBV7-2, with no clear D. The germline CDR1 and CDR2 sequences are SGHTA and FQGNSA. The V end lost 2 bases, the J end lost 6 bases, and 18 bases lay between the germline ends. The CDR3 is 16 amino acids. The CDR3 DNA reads TGTGCCAGCAGCTTATCTCGGGCCCAAGCACGGGATACGCAGTATTTT. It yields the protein CASSLSRAQARDTQYF.

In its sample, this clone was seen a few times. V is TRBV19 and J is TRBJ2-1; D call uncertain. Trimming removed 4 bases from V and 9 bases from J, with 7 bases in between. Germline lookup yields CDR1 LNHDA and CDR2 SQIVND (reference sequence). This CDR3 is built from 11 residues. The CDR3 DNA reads TGTGCCAGTAGTAACGTTGGTGAGCAGTTCTTC. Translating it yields CASSNVGEQFF.

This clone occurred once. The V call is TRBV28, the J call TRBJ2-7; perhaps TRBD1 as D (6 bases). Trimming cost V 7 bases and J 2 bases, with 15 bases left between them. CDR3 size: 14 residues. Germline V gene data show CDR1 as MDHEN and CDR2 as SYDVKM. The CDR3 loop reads CASKSPGDPYEQYF. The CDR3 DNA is TGTGCCAGCAAATCTCCAGGGGACCCCTACGAGCAGTACTTC. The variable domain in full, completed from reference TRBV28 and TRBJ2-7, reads DVKVTQSSRYLVKRTGEKVFLECVQDMDHENMFWYRQDPGLGLRLIYFSYDVKMKEKGDIPEGYSVSREKKERFSLILESASTNQTSMYLCASKSPGDPYEQYFGPGTRLTVT.

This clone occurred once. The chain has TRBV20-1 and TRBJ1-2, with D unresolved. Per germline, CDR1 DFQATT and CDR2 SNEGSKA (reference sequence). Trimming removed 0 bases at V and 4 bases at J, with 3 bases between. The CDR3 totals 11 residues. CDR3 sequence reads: CSAREAYGYTF. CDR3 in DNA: TGCAGTGCTAGAGAGGCCTATGGCTACACCTTC.

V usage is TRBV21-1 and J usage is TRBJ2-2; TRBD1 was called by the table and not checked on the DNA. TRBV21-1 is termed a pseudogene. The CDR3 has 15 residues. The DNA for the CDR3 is TGTGCCAGCAGGATGACAGGGGTATTTGGCGGGGAGCTGTTTTTT. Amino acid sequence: CASRMTGVFGGELFF.

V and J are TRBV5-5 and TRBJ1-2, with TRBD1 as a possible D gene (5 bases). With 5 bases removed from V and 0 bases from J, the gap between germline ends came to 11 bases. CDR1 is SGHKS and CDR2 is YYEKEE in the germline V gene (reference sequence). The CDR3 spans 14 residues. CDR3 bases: TGTGCCAGCAGTCTTGGGGCAGCTAACTATGGCTACACCTTC. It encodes CASSLGAANYGYTF. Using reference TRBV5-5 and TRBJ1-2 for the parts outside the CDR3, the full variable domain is DAGVTQSPTHLIKTRGQQVTLRCSPISGHKSVSWYQQVLGQGPQFIFQYYEKEERGRGNFPDRFSARQFPNYSSELNVNALLLGDSALYLCASSLGAANYGYTFGSGTRLTVV.

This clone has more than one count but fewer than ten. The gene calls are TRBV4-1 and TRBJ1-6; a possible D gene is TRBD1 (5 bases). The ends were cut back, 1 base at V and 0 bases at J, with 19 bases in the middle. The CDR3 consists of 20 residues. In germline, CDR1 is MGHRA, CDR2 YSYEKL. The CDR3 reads CASSQVRGLQGSSYNSPLHF. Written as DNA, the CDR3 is TGCGCCAGCAGCCAAGTTAGGGGACTTCAGGGAAGCTCCTATAATTCACCCCTCCACTTT.

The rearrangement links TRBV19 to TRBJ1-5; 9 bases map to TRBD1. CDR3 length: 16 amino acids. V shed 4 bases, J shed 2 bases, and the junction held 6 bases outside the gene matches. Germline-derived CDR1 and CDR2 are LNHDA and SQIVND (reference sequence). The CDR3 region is CASSTWTGEGNQPQHF. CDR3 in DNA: TGTGCCAGTAGTACTTGGACAGGGGAAGGCAATCAGCCCCAGCATTTT.

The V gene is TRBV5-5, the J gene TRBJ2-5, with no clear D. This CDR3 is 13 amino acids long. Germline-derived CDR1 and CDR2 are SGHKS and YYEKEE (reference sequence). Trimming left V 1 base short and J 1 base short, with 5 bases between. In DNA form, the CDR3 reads TGTGCCAGCAGCTTGTTAGTCCAAGAGACCCAGTACTTC. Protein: CASSLLVQETQYF.

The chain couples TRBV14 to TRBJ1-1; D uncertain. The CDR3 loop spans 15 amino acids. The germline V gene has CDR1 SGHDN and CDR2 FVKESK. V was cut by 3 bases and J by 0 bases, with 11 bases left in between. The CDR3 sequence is CASSQDRSMNTEAFF. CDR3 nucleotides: TGTGCCAGCAGCCAGGATCGCAGTATGAACACTGAAGCTTTCTTT.

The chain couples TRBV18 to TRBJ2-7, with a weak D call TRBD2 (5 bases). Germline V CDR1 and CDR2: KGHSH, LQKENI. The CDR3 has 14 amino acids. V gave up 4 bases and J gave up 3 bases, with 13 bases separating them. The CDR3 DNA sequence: TGTGCCAGCTCACGAGAAGGACGGGACTACGAGCAGTACTTC. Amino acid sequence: CASSREGRDYEQYF.

The CDR3 DNA follows: TGTGCCAGCAGCTTAGACACAGTGTACAATGGCTACACCTTC. This sequence encodes CASSLDTVYNGYTF. The chain is built from TRBV11-2 and TRBJ1-2, with D uncertain. Germline assignment: CDR1 SGHAT and CDR2 FQNNGV. V lost 0 bases and J 6 bases, leaving 11 bases between the germline ends. This CDR3 is 14 amino acids long.

The chain's CDR3 is CASSTHGGTEAFF. The CDR3, as DNA: TGTGCCAGCAGCACCCACGGGGGTACTGAAGCTTTCTTT. The chain links TRBV7-2 to TRBJ1-1; TRBD1 is a possible D gene (5 bases). The germline CDR1 and CDR2 sequences are SGHTA and FQGNSA. The CDR3 covers 13 residues. V lost 5 bases and J lost 5, with 12 bases in between.

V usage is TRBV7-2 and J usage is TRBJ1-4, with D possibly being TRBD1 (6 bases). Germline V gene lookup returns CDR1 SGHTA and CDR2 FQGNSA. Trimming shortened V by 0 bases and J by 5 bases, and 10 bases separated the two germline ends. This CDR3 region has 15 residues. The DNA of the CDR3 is TGTGCCAGCAGCTTAGCGGGGGGCGCAAATGAAAAACTGTTTTTT. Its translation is CASSLAGGANEKLFF.

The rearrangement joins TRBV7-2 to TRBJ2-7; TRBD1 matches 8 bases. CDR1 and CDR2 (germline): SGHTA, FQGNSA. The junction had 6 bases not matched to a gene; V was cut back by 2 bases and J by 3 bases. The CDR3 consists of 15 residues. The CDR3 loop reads CASSLFRDRNYEQYF. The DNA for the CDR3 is TGTGCCAGCAGCTTATTCCGGGACAGGAACTACGAGCAGTACTTC.

CDR3: CAISESLAQTDTQYF. Here the CDR3 DNA reads TGTGCCATCAGTGAGTCTCTAGCCCAAACAGATACGCAGTATTTT. The chain recombines TRBV10-3 with TRBJ2-3; D is possibly TRBD2 (5 bases). Germline CDR1 ENHRY, CDR2 SYGVKD. The CDR3 contains 15 residues. Trimming left V 0 bases short and J 3 bases short, with 10 bases between.

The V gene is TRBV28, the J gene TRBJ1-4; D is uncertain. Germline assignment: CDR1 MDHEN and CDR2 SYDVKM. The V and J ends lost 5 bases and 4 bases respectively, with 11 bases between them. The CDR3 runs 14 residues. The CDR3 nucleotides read TGTGCCAGCAGTGCAGTAGTGGGTAATGAAAAACTGTTTTTT. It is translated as CASSAVVGNEKLFF.

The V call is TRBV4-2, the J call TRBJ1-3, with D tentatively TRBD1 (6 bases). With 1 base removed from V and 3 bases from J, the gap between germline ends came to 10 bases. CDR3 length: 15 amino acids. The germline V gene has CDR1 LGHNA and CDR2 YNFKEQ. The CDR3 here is CASSQVGGNGNTIYF. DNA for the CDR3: TGTGCCAGCAGCCAAGTAGGGGGGAATGGAAACACCATATATTTT.

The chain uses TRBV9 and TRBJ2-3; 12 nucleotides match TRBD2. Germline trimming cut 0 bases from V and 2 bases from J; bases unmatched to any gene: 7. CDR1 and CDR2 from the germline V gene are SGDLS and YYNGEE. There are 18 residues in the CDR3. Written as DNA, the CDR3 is TGTGCCAGCAGCGTAGGACCCCGACTAGCGGGGGACACAGATACGCAGTATTTT. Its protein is CASSVGPRLAGDTDTQYF.